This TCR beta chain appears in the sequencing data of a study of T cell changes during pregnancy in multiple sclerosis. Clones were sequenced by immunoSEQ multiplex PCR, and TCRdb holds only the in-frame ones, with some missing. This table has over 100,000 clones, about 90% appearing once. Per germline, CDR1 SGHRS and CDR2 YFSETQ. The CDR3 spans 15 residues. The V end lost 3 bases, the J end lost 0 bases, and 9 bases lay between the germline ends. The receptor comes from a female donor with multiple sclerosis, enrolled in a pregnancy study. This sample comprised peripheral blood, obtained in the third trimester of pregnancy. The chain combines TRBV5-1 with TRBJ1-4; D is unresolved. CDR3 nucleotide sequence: TGCGCCAGCAGCTCAAACACAGCAACTAATGAAAAACTGTTTTTT. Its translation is CASSSNTATNEKLFF.